A selection of T cell receptor beta chains follows, all from one sample in a study of identical twins. TCRdb redid the calling of the 5' RACE reads with MiXCR, one entry per CDR3 protein. The top ten hold roughly 3% of the sample, which has about 570,000 distinct CDR3 sequences, 9.6% seen once. The data were also submitted as part of a second study, on yellow fever vaccine responses in identical twins.

The source material was PBMCs. Receptor source: a woman under 30 in good health. Each CDR3 is given with its conserved first and last residue. The order of the fields is J gene, D gene, V gene, clone size, CDR3 DNA, CDR3 protein. The D gene is left open where the match is weak. Not all rows give a size; the values are once, few, many and, for expanded clones, a class.

TRBJ2-5 TRBD2 TRBV29-1 NA TGCAGCGTTGTACGAGCGGGAGGAGAGACCCAGTACTTC CSVVRAGGETQYF
TRBJ2-5 NA TRBV6-2/TRBV6-3 NA TGTGCCAGCAGAGCCGGGACGCGGAGTGAGACCCAGTACTTC CASRAGTRSETQYF
TRBJ1-5 NA TRBV2 NA TGTGCCAGCGGGGTGACTAGCAATCAGCCCCAGCATTTT CASGVTSNQPQHF
TRBJ2-3 NA TRBV30 NA TGTGCCTGGAGTGGTAGCGGAGCAATAGTGTCAGATACGCAGTATTTT CAWSGSGAIVSDTQYF
TRBJ2-2 NA TRBV5-1 NA TGCGCCAGCAGCCCAATAGGACTCACCGCGAACACCGGGGAGCTGTTTTTT CASSPIGLTANTGELFF
TRBJ2-7 TRBD2 TRBV6-1 NA TGTGCCAGTTCACTACAGGGTACCTCTAGCGGGCCAACCTACGAGCAGTACTTC CASSLQGTSSGPTYEQYF
TRBJ1-2 NA TRBV6-1 few TGTGCCAGCAGCAATACACGAGGGACGTGGGGCTACACCTTC CASSNTRGTWGYTF
TRBJ2-2 TRBD1 TRBV7-9 few TGTGCCAGCAGCTCTCAGGGGGCTGACGGGGAGCTGTTTTTT CASSSQGADGELFF
TRBJ2-1 TRBD2 TRBV5-6 few TGTGCCAGCAGCTCAAAAACTAGCGGGGTACACAATGAGCAGTTCTTC CASSSKTSGVHNEQFF
TRBJ1-5 NA TRBV27 many TGTGCCAGCAGTTTAGGTCTACCCTACAATCAGCCCCAGCATTTT CASSLGLPYNQPQHF
TRBJ2-3 NA TRBV15 many TGTGCCACCAGCAGAAATCCCCCACAGGGTACAGATACGCAGTATTTT CATSRNPPQGTDTQYF
TRBJ1-2 TRBD1 TRBV5-1 few TGCGCCAGCAGCATAGGACGGACAGGGCGGACCTTC CASSIGRTGRTF
TRBJ2-7 NA TRBV7-2 few TGTGCCAGCAGCTTACGGGACCCCTACGAGCAGTACTTC CASSLRDPYEQYF